The entry below describes one T cell receptor beta chain. This record belongs to a study of blood T cell repertoires in COVID-19. Turning to the study itself: The analysed material was cDNA or gDNA that came from T cells, B-cell-depleted T cells, or PBMCs.

Clinical history as reported by participants underpinned cohort assignment. The protocol was immunoSEQ multiplex PCR, while the TCRdb copy is restricted to in-frame clones and leaves out a portion. The data show roughly 250,000 clones, more than 70% seen once. Germline CDR1 reads ENHRY; CDR2 reads SYGVKD. V gave up 5 bases and J gave up 0 bases, with 7 bases separating them. The CDR3 spans 14 residues. The sequencing sample was made of PBMCs or T cells enriched from blood (not recorded which). This TCR was recovered from a woman aged 50 to 65 who had recovered from COVID-19. The V call is TRBV10-3, the J call TRBJ1-4, with TRBD1 as a possible D gene (6 bases). In DNA, the CDR3 is TGTGCCATCAGTAAGGGGGCAACTAATGAAAAACTGTTTTTT. It encodes CAISKGATNEKLFF.